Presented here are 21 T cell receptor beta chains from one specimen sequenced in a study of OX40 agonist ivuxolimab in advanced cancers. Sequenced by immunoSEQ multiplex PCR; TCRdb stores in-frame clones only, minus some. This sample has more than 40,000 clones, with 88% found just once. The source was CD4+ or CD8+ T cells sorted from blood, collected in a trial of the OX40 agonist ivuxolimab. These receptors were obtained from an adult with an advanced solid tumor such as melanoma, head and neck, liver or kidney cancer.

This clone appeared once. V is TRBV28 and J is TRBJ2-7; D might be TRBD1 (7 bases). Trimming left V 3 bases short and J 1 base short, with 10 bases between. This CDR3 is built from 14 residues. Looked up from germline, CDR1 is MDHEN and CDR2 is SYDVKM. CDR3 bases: TGTGCCAGCAGTTTCCAGGGGGGATCCTACGAGCAGTACTTC. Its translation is CASSFQGGSYEQYF.

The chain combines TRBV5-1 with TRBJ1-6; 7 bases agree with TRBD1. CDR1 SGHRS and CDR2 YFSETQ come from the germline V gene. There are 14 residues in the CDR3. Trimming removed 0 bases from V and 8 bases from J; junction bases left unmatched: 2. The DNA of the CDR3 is TGCGCCAGCAGCTTGGGGCAGGGGGATTCACCCCTCCACTTT. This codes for CASSLGQGDSPLHF.

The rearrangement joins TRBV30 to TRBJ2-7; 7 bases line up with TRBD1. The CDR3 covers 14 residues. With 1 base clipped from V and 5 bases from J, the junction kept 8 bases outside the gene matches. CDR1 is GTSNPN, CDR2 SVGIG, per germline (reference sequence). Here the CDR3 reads CAWSDPRQGDEQYF. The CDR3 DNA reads TGTGCCTGGAGTGATCCACGACAGGGCGACGAGCAGTACTTC.

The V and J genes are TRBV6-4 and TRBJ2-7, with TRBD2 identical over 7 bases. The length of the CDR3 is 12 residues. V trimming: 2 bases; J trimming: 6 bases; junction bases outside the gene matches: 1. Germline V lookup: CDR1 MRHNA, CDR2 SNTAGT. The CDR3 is CASSDGGVEQYF. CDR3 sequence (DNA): TGTGCCAGCAGTGACGGGGGGGTCGAGCAGTACTTC.

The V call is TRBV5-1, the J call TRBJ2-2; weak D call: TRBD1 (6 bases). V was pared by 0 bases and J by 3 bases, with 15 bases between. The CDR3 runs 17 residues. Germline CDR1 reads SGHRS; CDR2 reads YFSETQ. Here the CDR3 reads CASSLDGQGPDTGELFF. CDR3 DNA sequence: TGCGCCAGCAGCTTGGACGGTCAGGGGCCGGACACCGGGGAGCTGTTTTTT.

This CDR3 reads CASSFGTESTYEQYF. In DNA, the CDR3 is TGCGCCAGCAGCTTTGGGACAGAGAGTACCTACGAGCAGTACTTC. The chain employs TRBV5-1 and TRBJ2-7; 7 nucleotides agree with TRBD1. Germline V gene data show CDR1 as SGHRS and CDR2 as YFSETQ. The CDR3 has 15 residues. J gave up 2 bases and V 2 bases, and 7 bases lay outside the gene matches.

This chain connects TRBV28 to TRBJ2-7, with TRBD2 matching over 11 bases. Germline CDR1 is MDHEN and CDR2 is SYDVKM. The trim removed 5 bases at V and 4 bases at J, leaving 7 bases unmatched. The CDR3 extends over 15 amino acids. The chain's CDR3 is CASSIRLAGLYEQYF. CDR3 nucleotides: TGTGCCAGCAGTATAAGACTAGCGGGATTGTACGAGCAGTACTTC.

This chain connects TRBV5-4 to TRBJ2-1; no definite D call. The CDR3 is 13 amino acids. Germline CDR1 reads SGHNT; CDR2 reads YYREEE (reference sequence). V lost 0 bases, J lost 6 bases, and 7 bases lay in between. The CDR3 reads CASSLGASNEQFF. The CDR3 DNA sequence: TGTGCCAGCAGCTTGGGGGCCTCCAATGAGCAGTTCTTC.

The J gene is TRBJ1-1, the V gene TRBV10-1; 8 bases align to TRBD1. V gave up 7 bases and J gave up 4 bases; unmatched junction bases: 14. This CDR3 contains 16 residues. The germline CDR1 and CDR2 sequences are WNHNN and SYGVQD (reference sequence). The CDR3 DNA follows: TGCGCCAGCATCCGACAGGGGCGGAGGGGGACCACTGAAGCTTTCTTT. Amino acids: CASIRQGRRGTTEAFF.

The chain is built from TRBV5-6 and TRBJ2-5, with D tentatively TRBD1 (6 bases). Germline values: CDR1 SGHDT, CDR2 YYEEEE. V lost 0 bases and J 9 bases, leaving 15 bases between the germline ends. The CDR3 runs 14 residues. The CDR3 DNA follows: TGTGCCAGCAGCTTGGTTGAGCGGCCAGGGGCCCAGTACTTC. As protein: CASSLVERPGAQYF.

CDR3 DNA sequence: TGTGCCAGCAGCCGGAGGGGCCAGGGGCTAGCGGGAGGTTTGTACGAGCAGTACTTC. Its translation: CASSRRGQGLAGGLYEQYF. V usage is TRBV7-2 and J usage is TRBJ2-7, with TRBD2 matching 11 bases. J gave up 4 bases and V 5 bases, and 19 bases lay outside the gene matches. Germline V lookup: CDR1 SGHTA, CDR2 FQGNSA. CDR3 length equals 19 residues.

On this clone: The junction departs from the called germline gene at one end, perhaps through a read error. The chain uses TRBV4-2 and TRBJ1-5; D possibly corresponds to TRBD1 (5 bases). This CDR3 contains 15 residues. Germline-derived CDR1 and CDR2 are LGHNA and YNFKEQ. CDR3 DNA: TGTGCCAGCAGCCAAGATGACCGGGGGGAGTGGCCCCGGCATTTT. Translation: CASSQDDRGEWPRHF.

CDR3: CAWSRTNANYGYTF. CDR3 nucleotide sequence: TGTGCCTGGAGCCGCACAAACGCTAACTATGGCTACACCTTC. This rearrangement joins TRBV30 to TRBJ1-2; D remains ambiguous. This CDR3 has 14 amino acids. The germline gives CDR1 GTSNPN, CDR2 SVGIG (reference sequence). V was pared by 3 bases and J by 0 bases, with 11 bases between.

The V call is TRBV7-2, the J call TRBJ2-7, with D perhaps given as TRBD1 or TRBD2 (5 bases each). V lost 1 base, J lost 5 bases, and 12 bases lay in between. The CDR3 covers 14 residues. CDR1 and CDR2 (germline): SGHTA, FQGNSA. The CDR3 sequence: CASSLVQGRDEQYF. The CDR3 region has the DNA TGTGCCAGCAGCTTAGTCCAGGGACGCGACGAGCAGTACTTC.

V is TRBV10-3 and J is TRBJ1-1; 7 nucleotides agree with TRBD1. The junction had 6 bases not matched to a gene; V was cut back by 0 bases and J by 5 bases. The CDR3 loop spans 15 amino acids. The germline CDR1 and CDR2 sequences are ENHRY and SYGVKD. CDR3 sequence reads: CAISESVAGGTEAFF. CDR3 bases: TGTGCCATCAGTGAGTCCGTTGCAGGGGGGACTGAAGCTTTCTTT.

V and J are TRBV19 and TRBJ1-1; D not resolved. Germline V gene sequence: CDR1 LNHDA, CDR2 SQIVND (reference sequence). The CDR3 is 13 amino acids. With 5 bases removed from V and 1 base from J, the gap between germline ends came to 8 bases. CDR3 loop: CASSYGENTEAFF. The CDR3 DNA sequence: TGTGCCAGTAGTTATGGGGAGAACACTGAAGCTTTCTTT.

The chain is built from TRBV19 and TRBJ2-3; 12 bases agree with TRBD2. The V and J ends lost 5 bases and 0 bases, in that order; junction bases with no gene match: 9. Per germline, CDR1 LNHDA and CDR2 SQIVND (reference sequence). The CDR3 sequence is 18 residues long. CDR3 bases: TGTGCCAGTAGTGGTTACCCCGGGACTAGCGGGAGCACAGATACGCAGTATTTT. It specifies CASSGYPGTSGSTDTQYF. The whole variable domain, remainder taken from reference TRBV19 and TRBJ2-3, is DGGITQSPKYLFRKEGQNVTLSCEQNLNHDAMYWYRQDPGQGLRLIYYSQIVNDFQKGDIAEGYSVSREKKESFPLTVTSAQKNPTAFYLCASSGYPGTSGSTDTQYFGPGTRLTVL.

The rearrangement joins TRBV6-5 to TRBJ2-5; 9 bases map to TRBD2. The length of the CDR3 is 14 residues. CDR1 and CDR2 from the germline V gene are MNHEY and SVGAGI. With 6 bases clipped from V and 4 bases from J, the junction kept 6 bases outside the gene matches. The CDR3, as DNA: TGTGCCAGCAGCCGTAGCGGGAGAGGAGAGACCCAGTACTTC. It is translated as CASSRSGRGETQYF.

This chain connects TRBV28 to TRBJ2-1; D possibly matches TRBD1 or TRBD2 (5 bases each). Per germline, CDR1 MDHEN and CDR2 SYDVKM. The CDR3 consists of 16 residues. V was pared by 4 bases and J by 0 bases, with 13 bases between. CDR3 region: CASSSGTTSSYNEQFF. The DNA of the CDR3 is TGTGCCAGCAGTTCGGGGACCACGAGCTCCTACAATGAGCAGTTCTTC.

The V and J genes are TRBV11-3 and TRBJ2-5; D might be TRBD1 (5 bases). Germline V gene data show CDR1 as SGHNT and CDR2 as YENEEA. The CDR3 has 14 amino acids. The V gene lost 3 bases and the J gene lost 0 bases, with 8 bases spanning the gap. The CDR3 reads CASSFRVYQETQYF. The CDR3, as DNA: TGTGCCAGCAGCTTCAGGGTGTACCAAGAGACCCAGTACTTC.

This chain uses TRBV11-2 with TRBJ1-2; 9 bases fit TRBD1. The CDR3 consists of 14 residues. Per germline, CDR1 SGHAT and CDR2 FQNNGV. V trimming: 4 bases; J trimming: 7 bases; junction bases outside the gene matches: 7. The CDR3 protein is CASSSGQGIAGYTF. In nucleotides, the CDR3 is TGTGCCAGCAGCTCGGGACAGGGAATAGCTGGCTACACCTTC.